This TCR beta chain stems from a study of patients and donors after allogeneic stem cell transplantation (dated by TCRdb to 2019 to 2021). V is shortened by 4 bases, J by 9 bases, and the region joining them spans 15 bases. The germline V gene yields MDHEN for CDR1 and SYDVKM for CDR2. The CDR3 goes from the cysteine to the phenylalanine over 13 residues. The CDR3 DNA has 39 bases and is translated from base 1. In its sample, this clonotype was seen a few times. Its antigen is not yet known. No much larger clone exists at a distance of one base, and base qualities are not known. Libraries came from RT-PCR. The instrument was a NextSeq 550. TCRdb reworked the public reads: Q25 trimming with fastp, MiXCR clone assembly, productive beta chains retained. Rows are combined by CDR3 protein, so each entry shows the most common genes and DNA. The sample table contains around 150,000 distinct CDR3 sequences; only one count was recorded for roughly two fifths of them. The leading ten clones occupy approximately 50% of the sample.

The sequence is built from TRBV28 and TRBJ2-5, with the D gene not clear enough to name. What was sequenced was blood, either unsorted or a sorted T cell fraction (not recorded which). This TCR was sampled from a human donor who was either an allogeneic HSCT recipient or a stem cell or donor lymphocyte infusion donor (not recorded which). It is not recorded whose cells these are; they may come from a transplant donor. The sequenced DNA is TGTGCCAGCAGTTCCCGGACCAAGTTAGCCCAGTACTTC. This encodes CASSSRTKLAQYF.